This TCR beta chain was recorded in a study of blood T cell repertoires in COVID-19. In the original workflow: Amplification from reference gene primers served as the basis for estimated nucleated cell counts. Some clones are missing from TCRdb's copy, which holds only in-frame ones; the method was immunoSEQ multiplex PCR. Clone size and the V and J calls come from that table; the DNA yielded D and trimming. Among around 310,000 clones listed, over 70% were seen once. Participants spanned ages about 18 to 90 years and resided in 24 US areas. Membership in each cohort depended on participant-reported clinical history. Cohort 3 recovered donors had two negative PCRs, clearance, or symptom resolution. The sequencing sample was made of PBMCs or T cells enriched from blood (not recorded which). This TCR was recovered from a man aged 25-40 years who had recovered from COVID-19.

CDR3: CASRGQGQSYTF. The CDR3 nucleotides read TGTGCCAGTCGAGGTCAGGGGCAGAGCTACACCTTC. V and J are TRBV27 and TRBJ1-2; D may be TRBD1 (6 bases). V was trimmed by 9 bases and J by 9 bases, leaving 17 bases between them. The germline V gene encodes CDR1 MNHEY and CDR2 SMNVEV (reference sequence). This CDR3 is built from 12 residues.